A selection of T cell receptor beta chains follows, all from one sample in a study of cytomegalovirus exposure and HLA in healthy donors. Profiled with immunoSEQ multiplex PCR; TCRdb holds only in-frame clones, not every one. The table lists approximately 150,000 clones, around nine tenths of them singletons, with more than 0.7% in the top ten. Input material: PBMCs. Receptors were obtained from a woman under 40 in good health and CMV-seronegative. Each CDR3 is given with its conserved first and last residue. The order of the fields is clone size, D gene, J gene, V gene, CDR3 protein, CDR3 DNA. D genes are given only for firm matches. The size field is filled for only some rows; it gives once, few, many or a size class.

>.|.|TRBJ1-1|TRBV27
CASSFTRNTEAFF
TGTGCCAGCAGTTTCACAAGGAACACTGAAGCTTTCTTT
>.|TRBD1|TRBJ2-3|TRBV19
CASSGDRGRTQYF
TGTGCCAGTAGTGGGGACAGGGGGCGTACGCAGTATTTT
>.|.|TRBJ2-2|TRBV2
CASMRDRAGELFF
TGTGCCAGCATGAGGGATAGGGCCGGGGAGCTGTTTTTT
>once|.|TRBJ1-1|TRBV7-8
CASSPNRAEAFF
TGTGCCAGCAGCCCAAACAGGGCTGAAGCTTTCTTT
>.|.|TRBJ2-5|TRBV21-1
CASSKAHGGGDQETQYF
TGTGCCAGCAGCAAAGCGCACGGGGGAGGGGATCAAGAGACCCAGTACTTC
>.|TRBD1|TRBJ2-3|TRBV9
CASSAAGTGHVDTQYF
TGTGCCAGCAGCGCTGCCGGGACAGGGCACGTTGATACGCAGTATTTT
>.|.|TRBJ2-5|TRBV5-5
CASSWDTWSQETQYF
TGTGCCAGCAGCTGGGACACCTGGTCCCAAGAGACCCAGTACTTC
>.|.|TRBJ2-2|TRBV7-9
CASSLETTNTGELFF
TGTGCCAGCAGCTTAGAGACAACGAACACCGGGGAGCTGTTTTTT
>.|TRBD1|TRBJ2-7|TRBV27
CASRTGQGDEQYF
TGTGCCAGCAGGACTGGACAGGGCGACGAGCAGTACTTC
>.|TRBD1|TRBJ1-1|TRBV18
CASSPGQAGLTEAFF
TGTGCCAGCTCACCGGGACAGGCGGGCCTGACTGAAGCTTTCTTT
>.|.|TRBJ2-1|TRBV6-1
CARGPQESNEQFF
TGTGCCAGGGGTCCCCAGGAATCCAATGAGCAGTTCTTC
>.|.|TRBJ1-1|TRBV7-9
CASSPPRHHRAEAFF
TGTGCCAGCAGCCCGCCCCGGCATCACAGGGCTGAAGCTTTCTTT
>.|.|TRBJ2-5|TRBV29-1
CSVELGPQETQYF
TGCAGCGTTGAGCTGGGCCCCCAAGAGACCCAGTACTTC
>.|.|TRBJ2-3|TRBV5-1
CASSLLQGVDTQYF
TGCGCCAGCAGCTTGTTACAGGGAGTGGATACGCAGTATTTT
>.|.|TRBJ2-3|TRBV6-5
CASRAAGQNSDTQYF
TGTGCCAGCAGAGCGGCCGGACAGAATTCCGATACGCAGTATTTT
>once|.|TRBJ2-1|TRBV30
CAYDRRGGNEQFF
TGTGCCTATGACAGGAGGGGGGGCAATGAGCAGTTCTTC
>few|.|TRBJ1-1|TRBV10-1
CASSESRATEAFF
TGCGCCAGCAGTGAGTCGAGGGCCACTGAAGCTTTCTTT
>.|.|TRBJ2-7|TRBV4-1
CASSQTLPRDPTPEQYF
TGCGCCAGCAGCCAAACCCTCCCGCGGGACCCTACCCCGGAGCAGTACTTC
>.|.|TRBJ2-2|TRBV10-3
CAISESVRQSNTGELFF
TGTGCCATCAGTGAGTCGGTTCGTCAGTCGAACACCGGGGAGCTGTTTTTT
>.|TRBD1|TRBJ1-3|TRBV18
CASTQDRAGNTIYF
TGTGCCAGCACTCAAGACAGGGCTGGAAACACCATATATTTT
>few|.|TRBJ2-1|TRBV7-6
CASSLRRDNEQFF
TGTGCCAGCAGCTTAAGACGGGACAATGAGCAGTTCTTC
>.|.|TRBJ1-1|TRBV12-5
CASGLPVGDNTEAFF
TGTGCTAGTGGTTTGCCTGTAGGGGATAACACTGAAGCTTTCTTT
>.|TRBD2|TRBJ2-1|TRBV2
CASSEYRLAGGPYNEQFF
TGTGCCAGCAGTGAATACAGGCTAGCGGGAGGGCCCTACAATGAGCAGTTCTTC
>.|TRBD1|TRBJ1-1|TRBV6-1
CASNDRANANTEAFF
TGTGCCAGCAACGACAGGGCCAACGCGAACACTGAAGCTTTCTTT
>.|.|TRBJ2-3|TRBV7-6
CASSSTDTQYF
TGTGCCAGCAGCTCTACAGATACGCAGTATTTT
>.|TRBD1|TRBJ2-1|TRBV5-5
CASSLDGDRGRDEQFF
TGTGCCAGCAGCTTGGACGGGGACAGGGGCCGGGATGAGCAGTTCTTC
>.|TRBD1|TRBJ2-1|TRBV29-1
CSVRGTGGNEQFF
TGCAGCGTTCGGGGGACAGGGGGGAATGAGCAGTTCTTC
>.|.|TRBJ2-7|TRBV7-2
CASSGTGFYEQYF
TGTGCCAGCAGCGGCACAGGCTTCTACGAGCAGTACTTC
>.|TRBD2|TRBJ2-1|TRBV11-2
CASSPRLAGSYNEQFF
TGTGCCAGCAGCCCAAGACTAGCGGGATCCTACAATGAGCAGTTCTTC
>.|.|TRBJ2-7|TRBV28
CASSSAGLSYEQYF
TGTGCCAGCAGTTCGGCAGGCCTCTCCTACGAGCAGTACTTC
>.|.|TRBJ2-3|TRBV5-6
CASSLGTISTDTQYF
TGTGCCAGCAGCTTGGGGACAATCAGCACAGATACGCAGTATTTT
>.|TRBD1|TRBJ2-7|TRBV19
CASSYGTGETYEQYF
TGTGCCAGTAGCTACGGGACAGGGGAGACCTACGAGCAGTACTTC
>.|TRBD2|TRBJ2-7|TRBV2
CASRTSGRALYEQYF
TGTGCCAGCAGGACTAGCGGGAGGGCCTTGTACGAGCAGTACTTC
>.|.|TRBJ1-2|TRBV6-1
CASNGDYGYTF
TGTGCCAGTAACGGGGACTATGGCTACACCTTC
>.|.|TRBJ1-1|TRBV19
CASSRARVVNTEAFF
TGTGCCAGCAGTAGGGCGCGGGTCGTGAACACTGAAGCTTTCTTT
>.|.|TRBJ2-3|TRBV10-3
CAIKSTGSTDTQYF
TGTGCCATCAAATCAACAGGTTCCACAGATACGCAGTATTTT
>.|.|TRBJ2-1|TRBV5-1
CASSLALAGSYNEQFF
TGCGCCAGCAGCTTGGCACTCGCCGGCTCCTACAATGAGCAGTTCTTC
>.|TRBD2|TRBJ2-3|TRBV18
CASSTTGGYTDTQYF
TGTGCCAGCTCTACCACGGGGGGTTACACAGATACGCAGTATTTT
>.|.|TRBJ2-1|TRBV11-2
CASSLGSYNEQFF
TGTGCCAGCAGCCTCGGGTCCTACAATGAGCAGTTCTTC
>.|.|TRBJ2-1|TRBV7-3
CASSLGVLNNEQFF
TGTGCCAGCAGCTTAGGTGTCCTAAACAATGAGCAGTTCTTC
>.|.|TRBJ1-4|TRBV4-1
CASSRTGPYEKLFF
TGCGCCAGCAGCCGAACAGGGCCCTATGAAAAACTGTTTTTT